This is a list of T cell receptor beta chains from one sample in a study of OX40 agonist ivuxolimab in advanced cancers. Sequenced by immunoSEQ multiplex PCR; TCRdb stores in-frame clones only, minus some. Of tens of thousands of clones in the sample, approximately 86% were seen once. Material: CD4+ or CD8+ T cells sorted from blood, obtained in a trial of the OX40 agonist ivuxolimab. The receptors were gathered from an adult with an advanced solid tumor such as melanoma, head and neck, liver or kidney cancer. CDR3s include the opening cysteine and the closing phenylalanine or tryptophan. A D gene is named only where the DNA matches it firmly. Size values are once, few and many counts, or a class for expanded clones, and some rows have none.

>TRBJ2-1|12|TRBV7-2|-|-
TGTGCCAGCAGCTTAGTCTTTACTAGCCAGTTCTTC
CASSLVFTSQFF
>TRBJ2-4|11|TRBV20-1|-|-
TGCAGTGCTAGAATCTCCGACATTCAGTACTTC
CSARISDIQYF
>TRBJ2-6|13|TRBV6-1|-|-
TGTGCCACAAACCAGGGTGGGGCCAACGTCCTGACTTTC
CATNQGGANVLTF
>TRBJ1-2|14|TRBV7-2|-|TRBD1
TGTGCCAGCAGCTTATCAGGGGGCGGGGATGGCTACACCTTC
CASSLSGGGDGYTF
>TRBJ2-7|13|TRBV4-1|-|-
TGCGCCAGCAGCCAAGCCGGTACCCGCGAGCAGTACTTC
CASSQAGTREQYF
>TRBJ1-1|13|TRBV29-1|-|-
TGCAGCGTTGCCCGCGGCCGGAACACTGAAGCTTTCTTT
CSVARGRNTEAFF
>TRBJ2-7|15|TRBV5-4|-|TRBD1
TGTGCCAGCAGCTTGGATCAGGGGCAGGGGGCCGAGCAGTACTTC
CASSLDQGQGAEQYF
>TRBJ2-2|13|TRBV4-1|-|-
TGCGCCAGCAGCTCCATCGGGAGTAGGGAGCTGTTTTTT
CASSSIGSRELFF
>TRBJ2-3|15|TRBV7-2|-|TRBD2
TGTGCCAGCAGCTTAGTAGGACTAGCGTCTGATACGCAGTATTTT
CASSLVGLASDTQYF
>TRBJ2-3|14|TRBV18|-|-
TGTGCCAGCTCACCCGTGGCAGGGTCAGATACGCAGTATTTT
CASSPVAGSDTQYF
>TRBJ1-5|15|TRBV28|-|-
TGTGCCAGCAGCCGGAGGCACAGCGCTCATCAGCCCCAGCATTTT
CASSRRHSAHQPQHF
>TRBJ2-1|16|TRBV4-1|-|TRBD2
TGCGCCAGCAGCCCCGTAGGGCGGGGGGGCCACAATGAGCAGTTCTTC
CASSPVGRGGHNEQFF
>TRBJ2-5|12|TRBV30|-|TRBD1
TGTGCCTGGAGGACAGGGCGCGAGACCCAGTACTTC
CAWRTGRETQYF
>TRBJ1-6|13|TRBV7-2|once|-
TGTGCCAGCAGCTTCAAGGGGAATTCACCCCTCCACTTT
CASSFKGNSPLHF
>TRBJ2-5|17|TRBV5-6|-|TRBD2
TGTGCCAGCAGCCCCAGGACTAGCGGGGGACTGAAAGAGACCCAGTACTTC
CASSPRTSGGLKETQYF
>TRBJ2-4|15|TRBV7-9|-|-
TGTGCCAGCAACTTAGGAGTAGAGGATAGCGACATTCAGTACTTC
CASNLGVEDSDIQYF
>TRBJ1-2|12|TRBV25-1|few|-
TGTGCCACTTCGAGAACAGGGTATGGCTACACCTTC
CATSRTGYGYTF
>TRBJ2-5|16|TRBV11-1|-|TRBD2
TGTGCCAGCAGCCCGAGGCTAGCGGGGACTCAAGAGACCCAGTACTTC
CASSPRLAGTQETQYF
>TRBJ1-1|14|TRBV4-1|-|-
TGCGCCAGCAGCCAAGCGGACAGGAACACTGAAGCTTTCTTT
CASSQADRNTEAFF
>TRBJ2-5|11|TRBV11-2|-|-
TGTGCCAGCAGCTCTGTTCTGGCCCAGTACTTC
CASSSVLAQYF
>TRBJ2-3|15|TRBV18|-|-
TGTGCCAGCTCACCATCGACCGGGGAGGAAGATACGCAGTATTTT
CASSPSTGEEDTQYF
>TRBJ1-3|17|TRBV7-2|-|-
TGTGCCAGCAGCTTATTTGTACAGGGCGGCTCTGGAAACACCATATATTTT
CASSLFVQGGSGNTIYF
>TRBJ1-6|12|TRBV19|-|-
TGTGCCAGCCAGGGGTCTAATTCACCCCTCCACTTT
CASQGSNSPLHF
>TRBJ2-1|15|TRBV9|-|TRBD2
TGTGCCAGCAGCCCCCGGACTAGCGGGGGCAATGAGCAGTTCTTC
CASSPRTSGGNEQFF
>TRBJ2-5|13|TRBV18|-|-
TGTGCCAGCTCACCCGGAGATAGGGAGACCCAGTACTTC
CASSPGDRETQYF
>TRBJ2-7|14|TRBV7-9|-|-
TGTGCCAGCAGCCCAACTGGGGGCTCCTACGAGCAGTACTTC
CASSPTGGSYEQYF
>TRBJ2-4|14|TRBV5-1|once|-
TGCGCCAGCAGCCAATCGGGAGCCAAAAACATTCAGTACTTC
CASSQSGAKNIQYF
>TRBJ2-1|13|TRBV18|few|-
TGTGCCAGCTCACCCCAGACCGACAATGAGCAGTTCTTC
CASSPQTDNEQFF
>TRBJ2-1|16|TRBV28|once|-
TGTGCCAGCAGTCCCCAAGCGGAGACCTCCTACAATGAGCAGTTCTTC
CASSPQAETSYNEQFF
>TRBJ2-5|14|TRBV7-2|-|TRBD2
TGTGCCAGCAGCTTAGATGTCGGGGGGAAGACCCAGTACTTC
CASSLDVGGKTQYF
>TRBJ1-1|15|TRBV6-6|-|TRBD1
TGTGCCAGCAGAAGCGTAGACAGGGTGAACACTGAAGCTTTCTTT
CASRSVDRVNTEAFF
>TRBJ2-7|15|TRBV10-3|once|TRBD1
TGTGCCATCAGTGACGGAACAGGGGGCCAAAACGAGCAGTACTTC
CAISDGTGGQNEQYF
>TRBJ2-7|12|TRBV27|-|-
TGTGCCAGCAGAAGGGCTAACTACGAGCAGTACTTC
CASRRANYEQYF
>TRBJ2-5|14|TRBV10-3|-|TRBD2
TGTGCCATCAGTCCCAGCGGGGGCAAGGAGACCCAGTACTTC
CAISPSGGKETQYF
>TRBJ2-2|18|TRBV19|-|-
TGTGCCAGTAGTGTAGTCCCTGCCGGGACGGGAAACACCGGGGAGCTGTTTTTT
CASSVVPAGTGNTGELFF
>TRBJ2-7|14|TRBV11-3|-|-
TGTGCCAGCAGCTTAGGACGAGGGTCCTACGAGCAGTACTTC
CASSLGRGSYEQYF
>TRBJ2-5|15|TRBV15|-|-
TGTGCCACCAGCAGAGGAGGGGTCCTCCAAGAGACCCAGTACTTC
CATSRGGVLQETQYF
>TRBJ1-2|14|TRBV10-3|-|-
TGTGCCATCCGGGACGCGGCAGGGCCCTATGGCTACACCTTC
CAIRDAAGPYGYTF
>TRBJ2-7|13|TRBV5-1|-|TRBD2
TGCGCCAGCAGCAGCGGGGGGTCCTACGAGCAGTACTTC
CASSSGGSYEQYF
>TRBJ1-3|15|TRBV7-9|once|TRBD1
TGTGCCATCGGAGAGGGGACAGGGGTGGCAAACACCATATATTTT
CAIGEGTGVANTIYF
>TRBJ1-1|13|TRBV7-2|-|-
TGTGCCAGCAGCTTAGGGATAGACAGAGAAGCTTTCTTT
CASSLGIDREAFF
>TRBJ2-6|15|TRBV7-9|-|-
TGTGCCAGCAGCTTAGTCTACTCTGGGGCCGACGTCCTGACTTTC
CASSLVYSGADVLTF
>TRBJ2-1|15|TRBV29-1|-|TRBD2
TGCAGCGTCCGAAACCTAGCGGAGCTCTACAATGAGCAGTTCTTC
CSVRNLAELYNEQFF
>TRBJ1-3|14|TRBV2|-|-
TGTGCCAGCAGTCTCCCAGGGTCTGGAAACACCATATATTTT
CASSLPGSGNTIYF
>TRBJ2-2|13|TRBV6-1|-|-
TGTGCCAGCAGGAGAGAGAGCCGGATTGAGCTGTTTTTT
CASRRESRIELFF
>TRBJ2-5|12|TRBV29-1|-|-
TGCAGCGTTCGCCCAGGGCAAGAGACCCAGTACTTC
CSVRPGQETQYF
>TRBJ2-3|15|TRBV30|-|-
TGTGCCTGGAGGGACCTGAGGCGGGGGCCCTATACGCAGTATTTT
CAWRDLRRGPYTQYF
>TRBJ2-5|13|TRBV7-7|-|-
TGTGCTAGCAGCTTAGCCGGGTGGGAGACCCAGTACTTC
CASSLAGWETQYF
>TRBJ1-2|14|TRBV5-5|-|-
TGTGCCAGCAGCTCCGCAGGGACCCTAAATGGCTACACCTTC
CASSSAGTLNGYTF
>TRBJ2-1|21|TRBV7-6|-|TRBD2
TGTGCCAGCAGCTTAGGTGTGTGGACTAGCGGGGGGACGCCGGAAGTTGATGAGCAGTTCTTC
CASSLGVWTSGGTPEVDEQFF
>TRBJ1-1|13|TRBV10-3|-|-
TGTGCCATTTCACGGGAGCTGAACACTGAAGCTTTCTTT
CAISRELNTEAFF
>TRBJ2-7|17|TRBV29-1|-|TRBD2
TGCAGCGTTGAAAAGGCTAGCGGGGGGTTATATTCCTACGAGCAGTACTTC
CSVEKASGGLYSYEQYF
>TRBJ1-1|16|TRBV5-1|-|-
TGCGCCAGCAGCCCCCAGGTTGGGCAGGTGAACACTGAAGCTTTCTTT
CASSPQVGQVNTEAFF
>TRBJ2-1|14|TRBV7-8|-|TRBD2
TGTGCCAGCAGCTTAGCGAGCGGGAGGAATGAGCAGTTCTTC
CASSLASGRNEQFF